This T cell receptor (beta chain) was recorded in a study of post-analysis software for immune sequencing data. Across the whole study: Multiple sclerosis in the patients followed relapsing-remitting, secondary progressive and progressive-relapsing courses. The study's findings and limits: Those with multiple sclerosis, the patient group, showed significantly lower normalized Chao1 diversity than controls. Controls had lower frequencies than patients of 4 or 5 TRBV segments, which included TRBV5-6, TRBV5-1 and TRBV20-1. Strong co-clustering by F measure was seen for same-batch samples.

As for this clonotype: Its antigen is unidentified.

Presence of unique molecular identifiers characterized the TCR beta cDNA libraries. The T cell input of roughly 0.85 to 11 million gave around 540,000 cDNA molecules. TCRdb independently ran MiXCR on the PCR reads; one entry per CDR3 protein. Altogether hundreds of thousands of distinct CDR3 sequences are present, 25% to 30% being singletons, with the ten largest covering approximately 0.6%. In germline, CDR1 is MNHEY, CDR2 SMNVEV (reference sequence). This CDR3 is 15 amino acids long. The V end lost 5 bases, the J end lost 8 bases, and 19 bases lay between the germline ends. The sequence derives from a girl aged 10 to 17 with multiple sclerosis. The sample was blood. The chain has TRBV27 and TRBJ2-1, with D unresolved. In DNA form, the CDR3 reads TGTGCCAGCAGTCCCTACCGAGGACCCCGCGATGAGCAGTTCTTC. It yields the protein CASSPYRGPRDEQFF.